The rows below give T cell receptor beta chains drawn from one sample of a study of blood T cells in healthy people across ages. Using its own MiXCR run on the 5' RACE reads, TCRdb lists one record per CDR3 protein. The sample has approximately 1.5 million distinct CDR3 sequences; roughly 30% are singletons. Sequencing was performed on blood. The receptors derive from a woman in her twenties or thirties in good health. The CDR3 runs from the conserved cysteine through the conserved F or W. A D gene is named only where the DNA matches it firmly. Size values are once, few and many counts, or a class for expanded clones, and some rows have none.

size: -; D: TRBD2; V: TRBV10-3; J: TRBJ2-2; CDR3: CAISGVAGDTGELFF; DNA: TGTGCCATCAGTGGGGTAGCGGGGGACACCGGGGAGCTGTTTTTT
size: many; D: -; V: TRBV29-1; J: TRBJ2-1; CDR3: CSVDGPEQFF; DNA: TGCAGCGTTGACGGCCCTGAGCAGTTCTTC
size: -; D: -; V: TRBV14; J: TRBJ1-4; CDR3: CAISPCCMAPGEKLFF; DNA: TGTGCCATCAGCCCCTGTTGTATGGCCCCGGGGGAAAAACTGTTTTTT
size: few; D: -; V: TRBV27; J: TRBJ1-2; CDR3: CASSIGSGDGYTF; DNA: TGTGCCAGCAGTATAGGTTCAGGGGATGGCTACACCTTC
size: -; D: -; V: TRBV6-5; J: TRBJ1-2; CDR3: CASSYSTSNGYTF; DNA: TGTGCCAGCAGTTACTCGACGTCAAATGGCTACACCTTC
size: few; D: TRBD2; V: TRBV24-1; J: TRBJ2-3; CDR3: CATSDQLAGGLADTQYF; DNA: TGTGCCACCAGTGATCAACTAGCGGGAGGTCTGGCAGATACGCAGTATTTT
size: -; D: -; V: TRBV7-8; J: TRBJ1-2; CDR3: CASSLVFIGIANYGYTF; DNA: TGTGCCAGCAGCTTAGTTTTTATAGGAATAGCTAACTATGGCTACACCTTC
size: -; D: -; V: TRBV5-6; J: TRBJ2-1; CDR3: CASSSGLPYNEQFF; DNA: TGTGCCAGCAGCTCGGGACTCCCTTACAATGAGCAGTTCTTC
size: few; D: -; V: TRBV21-1; J: TRBJ2-7; CDR3: CASSKGTSTYEQYF; DNA: TGTGCCAGCAGCAAGGGGACCTCAACCTACGAGCAGTACTTC
size: few; D: TRBD2; V: TRBV12-3/TRBV12-4; J: TRBJ2-1; CDR3: CASSPARSGIEFF; DNA: TGTGCCAGCAGTCCTGCGAGGAGCGGGATTGAGTTCTTC
size: -; D: -; V: TRBV30; J: TRBJ2-1; CDR3: CAWILQGGSLREQFF; DNA: TGTGCCTGGATACTACAGGGGGGGTCCTTAAGGGAGCAGTTCTTC
size: -; D: TRBD2; V: TRBV2; J: TRBJ2-6; CDR3: CASSRIGGASSGANVLTF; DNA: TGTGCCAGCTCCCGGATCGGGGGGGCAAGCTCTGGGGCCAACGTCCTGACTTTC
size: -; D: -; V: TRBV10-3; J: TRBJ1-5; CDR3: CAISEGTVSRPQHF; DNA: TGTGCCATCAGTGAAGGGACGGTTTCTCGGCCCCAGCATTTT
size: -; D: -; V: TRBV5-6; J: TRBJ1-1; CDR3: CASSLAEGGSYTEAFF; DNA: TGTGCCAGCAGCTTGGCCGAAGGGGGGTCCTACACTGAAGCTTTCTTT
size: few; D: -; V: TRBV4-2; J: TRBJ2-7; CDR3: CASSPKTAPGEQYF; DNA: TGTGCCAGCAGCCCTAAGACAGCACCCGGGGAGCAGTACTTC
size: -; D: -; V: TRBV14; J: TRBJ2-3; CDR3: CASSQVWGWGTDTQYF; DNA: TGTGCCAGCAGCCAAGTTTGGGGATGGGGCACAGATACGCAGTATTTT
size: -; D: TRBD1; V: TRBV28; J: TRBJ2-4; CDR3: CASSLQGDSKNIQYF; DNA: TGTGCCAGCAGTTTACAGGGGGATTCCAAAAACATTCAGTACTTC
size: few; D: -; V: TRBV10-3; J: TRBJ1-4; CDR3: CAIGESEPGRNEKLFF; DNA: TGTGCCATCGGTGAGTCGGAGCCAGGGAGGAATGAAAAACTGTTTTTT
size: few; D: -; V: TRBV6-5; J: TRBJ2-1; CDR3: CASSYSVGERHNEQFF; DNA: TGTGCCAGCAGTTACTCGGTTGGAGAGCGGCACAATGAGCAGTTCTTC
size: -; D: TRBD1; V: TRBV5-1; J: TRBJ2-2; CDR3: CASTSKTGYGGELFF; DNA: TGCGCCAGCACCTCCAAGACAGGGTACGGCGGGGAGCTGTTTTTT
size: few; D: -; V: TRBV9; J: TRBJ2-3; CDR3: CASLMDTQYF; DNA: TGTGCCAGCCTCATGGATACGCAGTATTTT
size: -; D: -; V: TRBV5-1; J: TRBJ2-3; CDR3: CASSAGSGDTQYF; DNA: TGCGCCAGCAGCGCGGGGAGTGGAGATACGCAGTATTTT
size: -; D: -; V: TRBV13; J: TRBJ1-6; CDR3: CASSFGQSGGNSPLHF; DNA: TGTGCCAGCAGCTTCGGACAGAGCGGGGGGAATTCACCCCTCCACTTT
size: -; D: TRBD1; V: TRBV12-3/TRBV12-4; J: TRBJ2-7; CDR3: CASSLSGQGAYGQYF; DNA: TGTGCCAGCAGTTTAAGTGGACAGGGGGCCTACGGGCAGTACTTC
size: few; D: TRBD2; V: TRBV18; J: TRBJ2-7; CDR3: CASSPPVNSGSSYEQYF; DNA: TGTGCCAGCTCACCACCGGTTAATAGCGGGAGCTCCTACGAGCAGTACTTC
size: few; D: TRBD1; V: TRBV7-6; J: TRBJ1-1; CDR3: CASRSPGQGNTEAFF; DNA: TGTGCCAGCAGATCTCCGGGACAGGGGAACACTGAAGCTTTCTTT
size: -; D: -; V: TRBV6-1; J: TRBJ1-2; CDR3: CASTQDLGYGYTF; DNA: TGTGCCAGCACTCAGGACCTAGGGTATGGCTACACCTTC
size: -; D: TRBD1; V: TRBV4-1; J: TRBJ2-5; CDR3: CASSRLEGTGAQETQYF; DNA: TGCGCCAGCAGCCGCCTCGAGGGGACAGGGGCTCAAGAGACCCAGTACTTC
size: -; D: -; V: TRBV5-1; J: TRBJ2-1; CDR3: CASSLIPGKENEQFF; DNA: TGCGCCAGCAGCTTGATTCCGGGGAAGGAAAATGAGCAGTTCTTC
size: -; D: -; V: TRBV5-1; J: TRBJ2-5; CDR3: CASSLEAGRLEETQYF; DNA: TGCGCCAGCAGCTTGGAGGCGGGGCGGCTCGAGGAGACCCAGTACTTC
size: few; D: TRBD2; V: TRBV9; J: TRBJ2-1; CDR3: CASSSTSVGRNEQFF; DNA: TGTGCCAGCAGCTCTACTAGCGTTGGTAGGAATGAGCAGTTCTTC
size: -; D: -; V: TRBV20-1; J: TRBJ1-2; CDR3: CSANLISHYTF; DNA: TGCAGTGCGAACTTAATAAGTCACTACACCTTC
size: many; D: -; V: TRBV11-2; J: TRBJ2-7; CDR3: CASSLIRGPYEQYF; DNA: TGTGCCAGCAGCTTAATAAGGGGTCCCTACGAGCAGTACTTC
size: many; D: TRBD2; V: TRBV20-1; J: TRBJ2-1; CDR3: CSAQLAGDLYNEQFF; DNA: TGCAGTGCGCAACTAGCGGGGGACCTCTACAATGAGCAGTTCTTC
size: many; D: TRBD2; V: TRBV29-1; J: TRBJ2-1; CDR3: CSVLGLAGREQFF; DNA: TGCAGCGTCTTGGGACTAGCAGGTCGGGAGCAGTTCTTC
size: many; D: TRBD2; V: TRBV4-1; J: TRBJ2-7; CDR3: CASSRTSGSVYEQYF; DNA: TGCGCCAGCAGCCGCACTAGCGGGAGTGTTTACGAGCAGTACTTC
size: few; D: -; V: TRBV9; J: TRBJ2-1; CDR3: CASSVEDFLGDEQFF; DNA: TGTGCCAGCAGCGTAGAGGACTTTCTAGGGGATGAGCAGTTCTTC
size: -; D: -; V: TRBV15; J: TRBJ1-2; CDR3: CATSRDRGENYGYTF; DNA: TGTGCCACCAGCAGAGATCGGGGAGAGAACTATGGCTACACCTTC
size: few; D: -; V: TRBV6-1; J: TRBJ1-1; CDR3: CASSDNTNTEAFF; DNA: TGTGCCAGCAGTGACAACACCAACACTGAAGCTTTCTTT
size: -; D: TRBD1; V: TRBV20-1; J: TRBJ2-2; CDR3: CSARGQGIGELFF; DNA: TGCAGTGCTAGGGGACAGGGGATCGGGGAGCTGTTTTTT
size: -; D: -; V: TRBV7-9; J: TRBJ1-2; CDR3: CASSLGRVANYGYTF; DNA: TGTGCCAGCAGCTTGGGAAGGGTGGCTAACTATGGCTACACCTTC
size: -; D: -; V: TRBV7-9; J: TRBJ1-1; CDR3: CASSLASGRNTEAFF; DNA: TGTGCCAGCAGCTTAGCTTCCGGCAGGAACACTGAAGCTTTCTTT
size: -; D: -; V: TRBV5-1; J: TRBJ1-6; CDR3: CASSLFQGSYNSPLHF; DNA: TGCGCCAGCAGCTTGTTCCAGGGCTCCTATAATTCACCCCTCCACTTT
size: -; D: TRBD2; V: TRBV12-3/TRBV12-4; J: TRBJ2-5; CDR3: CASSPQLAGETQYF; DNA: TGTGCCAGCAGCCCCCAACTAGCGGGGGAGACCCAGTACTTC
size: -; D: -; V: TRBV2; J: TRBJ2-7; CDR3: CASSVGHRDYEQYF; DNA: TGTGCCAGCAGTGTTGGTCACAGGGACTACGAGCAGTACTTC
size: -; D: TRBD2; V: TRBV4-1; J: TRBJ2-1; CDR3: CASSQLPGTSGSEQFF; DNA: TGCGCCAGCAGCCAGCTTCCCGGGACTAGCGGGAGCGAGCAGTTCTTC
size: -; D: -; V: TRBV20-1; J: TRBJ2-3; CDR3: CSAPDTDAQYF; DNA: TGCAGTGCTCCCGACACAGATGCGCAGTATTTT
size: few; D: TRBD1; V: TRBV27; J: TRBJ2-5; CDR3: CASSPLDRATGGTQYF; DNA: TGTGCCAGCAGTCCATTGGACAGGGCAACTGGAGGAACCCAGTACTTC
size: -; D: TRBD2; V: TRBV13; J: TRBJ2-1; CDR3: CASSSSGGANEQFF; DNA: TGTGCCAGCAGCTCTAGCGGGGGGGCCAATGAGCAGTTCTTC
size: -; D: -; V: TRBV12-3/TRBV12-4; J: TRBJ2-7; CDR3: CASMGATGEQYF; DNA: TGTGCCAGCATGGGGGCTACCGGCGAGCAGTACTTC